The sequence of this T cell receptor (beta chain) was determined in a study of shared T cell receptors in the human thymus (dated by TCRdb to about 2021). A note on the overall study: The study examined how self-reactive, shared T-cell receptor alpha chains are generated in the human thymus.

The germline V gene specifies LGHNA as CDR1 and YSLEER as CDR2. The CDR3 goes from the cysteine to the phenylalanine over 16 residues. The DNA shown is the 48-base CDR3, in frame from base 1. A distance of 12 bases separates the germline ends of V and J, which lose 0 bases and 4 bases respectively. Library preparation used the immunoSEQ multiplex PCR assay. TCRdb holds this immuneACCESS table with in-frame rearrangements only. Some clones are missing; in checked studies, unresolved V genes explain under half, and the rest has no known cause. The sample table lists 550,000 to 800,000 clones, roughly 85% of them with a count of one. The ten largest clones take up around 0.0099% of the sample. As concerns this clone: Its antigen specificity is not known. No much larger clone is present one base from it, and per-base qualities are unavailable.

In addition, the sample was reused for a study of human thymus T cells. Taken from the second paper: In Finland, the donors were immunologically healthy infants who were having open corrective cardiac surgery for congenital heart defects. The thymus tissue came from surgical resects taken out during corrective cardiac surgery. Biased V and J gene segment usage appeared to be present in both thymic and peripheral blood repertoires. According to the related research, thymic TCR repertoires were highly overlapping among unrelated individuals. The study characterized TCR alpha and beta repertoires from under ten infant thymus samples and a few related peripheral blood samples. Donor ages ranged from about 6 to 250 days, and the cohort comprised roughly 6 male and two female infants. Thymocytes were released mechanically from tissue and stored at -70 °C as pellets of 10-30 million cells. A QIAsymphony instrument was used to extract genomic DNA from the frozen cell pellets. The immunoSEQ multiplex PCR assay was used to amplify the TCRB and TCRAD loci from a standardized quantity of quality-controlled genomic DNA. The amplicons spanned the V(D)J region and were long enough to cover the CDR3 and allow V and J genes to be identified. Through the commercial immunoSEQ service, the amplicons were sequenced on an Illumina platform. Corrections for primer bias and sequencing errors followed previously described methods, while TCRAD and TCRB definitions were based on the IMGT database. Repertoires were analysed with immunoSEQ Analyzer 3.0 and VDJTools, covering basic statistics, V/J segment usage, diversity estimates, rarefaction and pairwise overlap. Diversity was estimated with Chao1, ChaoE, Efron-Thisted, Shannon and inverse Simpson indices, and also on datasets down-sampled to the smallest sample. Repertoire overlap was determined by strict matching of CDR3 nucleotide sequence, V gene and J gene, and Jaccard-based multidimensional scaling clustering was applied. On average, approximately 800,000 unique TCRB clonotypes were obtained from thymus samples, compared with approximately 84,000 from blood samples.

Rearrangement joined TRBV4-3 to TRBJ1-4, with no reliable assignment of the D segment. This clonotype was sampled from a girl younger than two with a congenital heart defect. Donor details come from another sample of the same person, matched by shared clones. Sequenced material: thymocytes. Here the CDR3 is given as CASSQDKRENNEKLFF. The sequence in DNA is TGCGCCAGCAGCCAAGATAAACGAGAAAATAATGAAAAACTGTTTTTT.